Listed below are T cell receptor beta chains from one sample, sequenced in a study of cytomegalovirus exposure and HLA in healthy donors. Profiling relied on immunoSEQ multiplex PCR, and the TCRdb table lists in-frame clones only, not all of them. This table holds about 150,000 clones. The sample taken for sequencing was PBMCs. The receptors were gathered from a woman in her forties or fifties in good health and CMV-seronegative. Both conserved end residues are part of each CDR3. A D gene is named only where the DNA matches it firmly.

D,J,V,CDR3,DNA
-,TRBJ2-5,TRBV21-1,CASSKGGGLVPQYF,TGTGCCAGCAGCAAAGGGGGGGGACTAGTCCCCCAGTACTTC
-,TRBJ2-7,TRBV7-8,CASSGTLGRAPEQYF,TGTGCCAGCAGCGGCACCTTGGGGCGAGCCCCCGAGCAGTACTTC
TRBD1,TRBJ2-5,TRBV7-7,CASSQDRAGTETQYF,TGTGCCAGCAGCCAGGACAGGGCTGGAACGGAGACCCAGTACTTC
TRBD2,TRBJ2-3,TRBV27,CASRVTSGGTDTQYF,TGTGCCAGCAGGGTGACTAGCGGGGGCACAGATACGCAGTATTTT
TRBD1,TRBJ1-2,TRBV5-1,CASSFTGAHNYGYTF,TGCGCCAGCAGCTTCACAGGGGCCCATAACTATGGCTACACCTTC
TRBD2,TRBJ2-1,TRBV4-1,CASGLAGDYNEQFF,TGCGCCAGCGGACTAGCGGGGGACTACAATGAGCAGTTCTTC
-,TRBJ2-2,TRBV25-1,CASSAWRGGTGELFF,TGTGCCAGCAGTGCTTGGAGGGGAGGCACCGGGGAGCTGTTTTTT
-,TRBJ1-4,TRBV4-1,CASSQRDTTGSATNEKLFF,TGCGCCAGCAGCCAAAGGGACACCACGGGGTCTGCAACTAATGAAAAACTGTTTTTT
-,TRBJ1-5,TRBV19,CASSIISQPQHF,TGTGCCAGTAGTATCATTAGTCAGCCCCAGCATTTT
-,TRBJ1-4,TRBV7-9,CASSLAGEANEKLFF,TGTGCCAGCAGCTTAGCAGGGGAGGCTAATGAAAAACTGTTTTTT
TRBD1,TRBJ2-7,TRBV5-1,CASSFGQGGEQYF,TGCGCCAGCAGCTTCGGACAGGGCGGCGAGCAGTACTTC
TRBD1,TRBJ1-2,TRBV30,CAWTKGDRAHGYTF,TGTGCCTGGACGAAGGGGGACAGGGCCCATGGCTACACCTTC
TRBD1,TRBJ1-6,TRBV5-1,CASSRRQGQDYNSPLHF,TGCGCCAGCAGCCGAAGACAGGGACAGGACTATAATTCACCCCTCCACTTT
-,TRBJ2-2,TRBV6-1,CASSGLQGSGELFF,TGTGCCAGCAGTGGACTACAGGGTTCCGGGGAGCTGTTTTTT
TRBD1,TRBJ1-4,TRBV19,CASKGAGQNEKLFF,TGTGCCAGTAAGGGTGCGGGACAGAATGAAAAACTGTTTTTT
-,TRBJ1-1,TRBV6-5,CASSRTGNTEAFF,TGTGCCAGCAGTCGTACAGGGAACACTGAAGCTTTCTTT
TRBD1,TRBJ2-2,TRBV12-5,CASGLGSGGSTGELFF,TGTGCTAGTGGTTTGGGGTCAGGGGGTAGCACCGGGGAGCTGTTTTTT
-,TRBJ1-4,TRBV27,CASSLFWGREKLFF,TGTGCCAGCAGTTTATTCTGGGGGAGGGAAAAACTGTTTTTT
-,TRBJ2-7,TRBV21-1,CASPSPRKEQYF,TGTGCCAGCCCCTCCCCGCGGAAGGAGCAGTACTTC
-,TRBJ2-5,TRBV30,CAWSNLKETQYF,TGTGCCTGGAGTAATCTAAAAGAGACCCAGTACTTC
TRBD1,TRBJ1-1,TRBV2,CASNQDRGQRTEAFF,TGTGCCAGCAACCAGGACAGGGGGCAGCGCACTGAAGCTTTCTTT
-,TRBJ2-6,TRBV9,CASSVADIPSGANVLTF,TGTGCCAGCAGCGTAGCAGACATACCCTCTGGGGCCAACGTCCTGACTTTC
TRBD1,TRBJ1-1,TRBV6-1,CASSGEGGLRTEAFF,TGTGCCAGCAGTGGGGAAGGGGGCTTGAGGACTGAAGCTTTCTTT
-,TRBJ1-1,TRBV9,CASSVGGLTSEAFF,TGTGCCAGCAGCGTAGGGGGCCTAACATCTGAAGCTTTCTTT
-,TRBJ2-1,TRBV5-1,CASSSVLASADNEQFF,TGCGCCAGCAGTTCGGTCCTAGCATCTGCGGACAATGAGCAGTTCTTC
-,TRBJ2-5,TRBV7-6,CASVPRAGETQYF,TGTGCCAGCGTACCGAGGGCCGGGGAGACCCAGTACTTC
-,TRBJ1-4,TRBV4-2,CASSQDRGRALNEKLFF,TGTGCCAGCAGCCAAGATAGAGGCAGGGCCCTTAATGAAAAACTGTTTTTT
-,TRBJ2-5,TRBV4-2,CASSQGSSGSRQETQYF,TGTGCCAGCAGCCAAGGCTCGTCAGGGTCCAGGCAAGAGACCCAGTACTTC
-,TRBJ1-5,TRBV7-8,CASSLTQGNQPQHF,TGTGCCAGCAGCTTGACCCAGGGAAATCAGCCCCAGCATTTT
-,TRBJ2-2,TRBV5-1,CASSLAEGATGELFF,TGCGCCAGCAGCTTGGCCGAGGGCGCCACCGGGGAGCTGTTTTTT
TRBD2,TRBJ2-7,TRBV7-2,CASSLGSGSPYEQYF,TGTGCCAGCAGCTTAGGTAGCGGGAGCCCCTACGAGCAGTACTTC
TRBD1,TRBJ1-6,TRBV2,CAKRGQGTSPLHF,TGTGCCAAAAGAGGACAGGGGACGTCACCCCTCCACTTT
-,TRBJ2-7,TRBV5-1,CASSRQGGDEQYF,TGCGCCAGCAGCCGCCAGGGGGGCGACGAGCAGTACTTC
-,TRBJ1-1,TRBV19,CASSIPPIGRTFF,TGTGCCAGTAGTATACCCCCAATTGGGAGAACTTTCTTT
TRBD2,TRBJ2-5,TRBV28,CASIAGVGQETQYF,TGTGCCAGCATAGCGGGAGTTGGCCAAGAGACCCAGTACTTC
-,TRBJ2-3,TRBV28,CASSSTGDSDTQYF,TGTGCCAGCAGCTCCACGGGGGATTCAGATACGCAGTATTTT
TRBD2,TRBJ2-7,TRBV4-2,CASSHGLAGAEQYF,TGTGCCAGCAGCCACGGACTAGCGGGAGCCGAGCAGTACTTC
-,TRBJ1-3,TRBV2,CASSVQLTSGNTIYF,TGTGCCAGCAGTGTACAGCTTACCTCTGGAAACACCATATATTTT
-,TRBJ2-7,TRBV2,CASRDGQKGTYEQYF,TGTGCCAGCAGGGATGGACAGAAAGGGACCTACGAGCAGTACTTC
TRBD2,TRBJ2-7,TRBV5-8,CASSPPPGLAVEQYF,TGTGCCAGCAGCCCACCTCCGGGACTAGCGGTCGAGCAGTACTTC